The clone carrying this TCR beta chain appeared many times. MiXCR was run by TCRdb on the RT-PCR reads, yielding one entry per CDR3 protein. The profile shows hundreds of thousands of distinct CDR3 sequences, approximately 15% of them singletons. This clonotype was sampled from a female donor in good health, serving as a healthy control. The source material was memory CD4+ T cells from blood.

CDR3 coding DNA: TGTGCCAGCAGTTACTCGGACAGTCCGAACACTGAAGCTTTCTTT. Its protein is CASSYSDSPNTEAFF. The rearrangement uses TRBV6-5 and TRBJ1-1, with D possibly matching TRBD1 (6 bases). V was cut by 0 bases and J by 1 base, with 9 bases left in between. The germline CDR1 and CDR2 sequences are MNHEY and SVGAGI. This CDR3 region has 15 residues.